This T cell receptor (beta chain) was recorded in a study of T cell responses to AZD1222 COVID-19 vaccine. Whole-study results and caveats: Baseline seropositivity characterized only a handful of AZD1222 recipients. Vaccine-associated CD4 TCRs spanned spike, dominant at 160-218 and 743-854. Within unmutated variant regions lay the reported targets of nearly half of spike-specific TCRs. In a largely white British group with more females than males, clonal diversity was possibly underestimated.

On this clone itself: Antigen unknown.

Clones were read by immunoSEQ multiplex PCR, and TCRdb kept only the in-frame ones, dropping some. The repertoire holds around 270,000 clones, roughly 93% seen once, with around 0.58% in the top ten. Per the germline V gene, CDR1 is MNHEY and CDR2 is SVGAGI. The CDR3 extends over 15 amino acids. V was cut by 5 bases and J by 1 base, with 12 bases left in between. The source material was peripheral blood, sampled 28 days after the second AZD1222 dose. This clonotype originated in an adult who received the AZD1222 COVID-19 vaccine. This rearrangement joins TRBV6-5 to TRBJ2-1; the D gene could be TRBD1 or TRBD2 (5 bases each). CDR3 region: CASSRGVGSYNEQFF. CDR3 nucleotide sequence: TGTGCCAGCAGTCGAGGGGTGGGGTCCTACAATGAGCAGTTCTTC.